This T cell receptor (beta chain) was sequenced during a study of CD8 T cells in Susac syndrome. Overall study results and limits: As the study acknowledged, the number of individuals in its TCR sequencing and HLA analysis was relatively small.

Sequencing targeted TCR beta in blood CD8+ and CD4+ T cells. It was negative isolation that provided the CD8+ and CD4+ T cells, whereas TEMRA cells were enriched by FACS. A remark on this clonotype: Its cognate antigen is unknown.

Reverse transcription of roughly 0.45 to 1 ug RNA was performed with random hexamers. One entry per CDR3 protein results from TCRdb running MiXCR on the immunoSEQ multiplex PCR reads. The table shows about 200,000 distinct CDR3 sequences, with around 95% occurring only once. Germline CDR1 is SGDLS and CDR2 is YYNGEE. Trimming removed 3 bases from V and 1 base from J; junction bases left unmatched: 6. The CDR3 consists of 15 residues. The chain recombines TRBV9 with TRBJ1-2; 7 nucleotides line up with TRBD1. Specimen: CD4+ T cells from PBMCs. The TCR comes from a human donor in good health. The CDR3 DNA follows: TGTGCCAGCAGCGCCCGACAGGGAGTTAACTATGGCTACACCTTC. Protein: CASSARQGVNYGYTF. Based on the CDR3 plus reference TRBV9 and TRBJ1-2, the full variable domain is DSGVTQTPKHLITATGQRVTLRCSPRSGDLSVYWYQQSLDQGLQFLIQYYNGEERAKGNILERFSAQQFPDLHSELNLSSLELGDSALYFCASSARQGVNYGYTFGSGTRLTVV.